Presented here are 10 T cell receptor beta chains from one specimen sequenced in a study of blood T cell repertoires in COVID-19. Profiling relied on immunoSEQ multiplex PCR, and the TCRdb table lists in-frame clones only, not all of them. The data show under 150,000 clones, roughly 84% seen once. Sequencing input: PBMCs or T cells enriched from blood (not recorded which). The receptor source for this set is a woman aged 50 to 65 who had been exposed to COVID-19.

The chain has TRBV5-1 and TRBJ1-3; TRBD1 is a possible D gene (6 bases). Germline V gives CDR1 SGHRS, CDR2 YFSETQ. Trimming cost V 1 base and J 0 bases, with 11 bases left between them. The CDR3 runs to 16 residues. CDR3 DNA sequence: TGCGCCAGCAGCTTGAGCGTCAGGGGCTCTGGAAACACCATATATTTT. Protein product: CASSLSVRGSGNTIYF.

The chain is built from TRBV10-1 and TRBJ2-7; D not certain. The germline V gene has CDR1 WNHNN and CDR2 SYGVQD (reference sequence). The CDR3 covers 11 residues. V was pared by 6 bases and J by 4 bases, with 7 bases between. CDR3 amino acids: CASRVRYEQYF. The CDR3 DNA reads TGCGCCAGCAGGGTCAGGTACGAGCAGTACTTC.

The CDR3 is CATSREALSYEQYF. The CDR3 DNA reads TGTGCCACCAGCAGAGAGGCTCTTTCTTACGAGCAGTACTTC. The chain links TRBV15 to TRBJ2-7; no reliable D call. The CDR3 consists of 14 residues. Germline CDR1 reads LNHNV; CDR2 reads YYDKDF (reference sequence). Trimming removed 0 bases at V and 4 bases at J, with 10 bases between.

This clone was detected only once. The chain carries TRBV2 and TRBJ1-1; D possibly corresponds to TRBD1 (5 bases). The CDR3 runs to 16 residues. Trimming shortened V by 2 bases and J by 6 bases, and 19 bases separated the two germline ends. The germline V gene has CDR1 SNHLY and CDR2 FYNNEI. The CDR3 DNA follows: TGTGCCAGCAGTGAATCTCGGCCAATAGGGGTCCCTGAAGCTTTCTTT. Translation gives CASSESRPIGVPEAFF.

This clone was detected ten times or more. The J gene is TRBJ2-7, the V gene TRBV10-1; 8 bases are a match to TRBD2. Losses at the gene ends were 5 bases for V and 6 bases for J; bases not matched to a gene: 6. This CDR3 has 13 residues. Germline V gene sequence: CDR1 WNHNN, CDR2 SYGVQD (reference sequence). This CDR3 reads CASSSGLVGEQYF. DNA of the CDR3: TGCGCCAGCAGTTCGGGACTAGTTGGCGAGCAGTACTTC.

The genes are TRBV19 and TRBJ2-7; the D gene is possibly TRBD2 (6 bases). V shed 5 bases and J shed 3 bases, with 14 bases lying between them. There are 14 residues in the CDR3. Per the germline V gene, CDR1 is LNHDA and CDR2 is SQIVND (reference sequence). The CDR3 sequence: CASSLGLHNYEQYF. The CDR3 region has the DNA TGTGCCAGTAGTCTGGGACTCCATAACTACGAGCAGTACTTC.

The chain uses TRBV7-6 and TRBJ2-2; TRBD2 is a possible D gene (6 bases). The CDR3 is made up of 18 amino acids. The V gene lost 0 bases and the J gene lost 6 bases, with 20 bases spanning the gap. Germline lookup yields CDR1 SGHVS and CDR2 FNYEAQ. CDR3 protein: CASSLARPLPSVPGELFF. CDR3 sequence (DNA): TGTGCCAGCAGCTTAGCTCGACCCCTCCCTAGCGTACCCGGGGAGCTGTTTTTT.

Remarks on this clone: This same CDR3 is encoded by further DNA sequences in the sample. The rearrangement links TRBV7-9 to TRBJ1-1, with a tentative D call TRBD1 (5 bases). This CDR3 has 14 amino acids. Between the trimmed V and J ends, which lost 5 bases and 2 bases, there was a span of 12 bases. Germline V gene lookup returns CDR1 SEHNR and CDR2 FQNEAQ (reference sequence). CDR3 region: CASSPTGPNTEAFF. CDR3 in DNA: TGTGCCAGCAGCCCAACAGGACCTAACACTGAAGCTTTCTTT.

This chain uses TRBV7-8 with TRBJ1-1, with D uncertain. In germline, CDR1 is SGHVS, CDR2 FQNEAQ. The CDR3 runs 16 residues. Trimming removed 3 bases from V and 4 bases from J, with 18 bases in between. CDR3 in amino acids: CASSFSGSSIGTEAFF. The CDR3 DNA is TGTGCCAGCAGCTTTAGCGGGTCTTCAATCGGCACTGAAGCTTTCTTT.

This clone has only one observation. The chain has TRBV27 and TRBJ1-2; a possible D gene is TRBD1 (5 bases). This CDR3 region has 14 residues. In germline, CDR1 is MNHEY, CDR2 SMNVEV (reference sequence). The ends were cut back, 7 bases at V and 4 bases at J, with 16 bases in the middle. The CDR3 nucleotides are TGTGCCAGCACCTCAGCGGGGGGTCGCTATGGCTACACCTTC. It translates to CASTSAGGRYGYTF.